The TCR beta chain under discussion was sequenced for a study of tumor-infiltrating lymphocytes in primary liver carcinoma. It was unsorted whole blood that yielded blood RNA, and germline DNA was also extracted. The CDR3 has 16 residues. V was pared by 4 bases and J by 0 bases, with 12 bases between. CDR1 is SEHNR, CDR2 FQNEAQ, per germline (reference sequence). Using a constant-region primer together with ProtoScript II reverse transcriptase, TCR beta cDNA was made from roughly 520 ng of total RNA. Libraries covering TCR beta were generated through three nested multiplex PCR rounds (using a slightly modified ARM-PCR). Use of TRBV1-TRBV30 forward primers with a C-beta reverse primer characterized the first two PCR rounds, which lasted about 10 cycles each. MiXCR, run by TCRdb on the multiplex PCR reads, gives a single entry per CDR3 protein. This sample has 180,000 or so distinct CDR3 sequences, with 60% found just once.

The rearrangement links TRBV7-9 to TRBJ1-4, with unresolved D. The specimen was peripheral blood. This TCR was sampled from a man aged 40-49 years with primary liver carcinoma and hepatitis B virus infection. CDR3 in amino acids: CASSSPPPATNEKLFF. The CDR3 DNA follows: TGTGCCAGCAGCTCACCCCCCCCTGCAACTAATGAAAAACTGTTTTTT.